Listed below are T cell receptor beta chains from one sample, sequenced in a study of beta chain features in type 1 diabetes. Only in-frame clones appear in the TCRdb table, and some are missing; sequencing was by immunoSEQ multiplex PCR. The table includes 100,000 to 150,000 clones, roughly 15% detected once. The sample taken for sequencing was central memory CD4+ T cells from blood. These receptors came from a man aged 30-40 years with type 1 diabetes. Both conserved end residues are part of each CDR3. The D gene is left open where the match is weak. Not every row has a clone size; where given, it reads once, few, many or a size class.

TRBV2,TRBJ2-3,many,-,CASSLDGPWSTDTQYF,TGTGCCAGCAGTCTGGACGGACCCTGGAGCACAGATACGCAGTATTTT
TRBV7-2,TRBJ1-6,few,-,CASTDGGSSPLHF,TGTGCCAGCACCGACGGGGGGAGCTCACCCCTCCACTTT
TRBV7-2,TRBJ1-1,-,TRBD1,CASSLATGGRLEAFF,TGTGCCAGCAGCCTAGCCACAGGGGGCAGGCTTGAAGCTTTCTTT
TRBV10-3,TRBJ2-5,-,-,CAIGDLGQETQYF,TGTGCCATCGGGGATTTGGGGCAAGAGACCCAGTACTTC
TRBV19,TRBJ1-2,few,-,CASSTLGTDGYTF,TGTGCCAGTAGTACCCTCGGGACTGACGGCTACACCTTC
TRBV10-3,TRBJ1-5,few,-,CAISELPFQPQHF,TGTGCCATCAGTGAGTTACCGTTTCAGCCCCAGCATTTT
TRBV19,TRBJ2-2,once,-,CASSKGQDTGELFF,TGTGCCAGTAGTAAGGGACAAGACACCGGGGAGCTGTTTTTT
TRBV9,TRBJ1-1,-,TRBD1,CASSVGTGNTEAFF,TGTGCCAGCAGCGTCGGGACAGGGAACACTGAAGCTTTCTTT
TRBV5-1,TRBJ2-7,-,-,CASSYDSYEQYF,TGCGCCAGCAGCTATGACTCCTACGAGCAGTACTTC
TRBV2,TRBJ2-1,-,-,CASTLRVSYNEQFF,TGTGCCAGCACCCTGAGGGTATCCTACAATGAGCAGTTCTTC
TRBV5-1,TRBJ1-5,few,TRBD1,CASSLGQPHQPQHF,TGCGCCAGCAGCCTGGGACAGCCTCATCAGCCCCAGCATTTT
TRBV7-9,TRBJ2-3,-,TRBD2,CASSLRETDTQYF,TGTGCCAGCAGCTTGCGGGAGACAGATACGCAGTATTTT
TRBV28,TRBJ2-2,-,-,CALQGSGTGELFF,TGTGCACTACAGGGTTCCGGCACCGGGGAGCTGTTTTTT
TRBV29-1,TRBJ1-2,-,TRBD1,CSVGGQGGGYTF,TGCAGCGTTGGGGGACAGGGAGGTGGCTACACCTTC
TRBV5-1,TRBJ2-5,-,TRBD1,CASSPGGSETQYF,TGCGCCAGTTCACCAGGGGGCAGTGAGACCCAGTACTTC
TRBV7-2,TRBJ2-7,few,-,CASSGAGGEQYF,TGTGCCAGCAGTGGGGCTGGTGGCGAGCAGTACTTC
TRBV6-1,TRBJ2-3,-,TRBD2,CASRALSGGAGDTQYF,TGTGCCAGCCGTGCCCTGAGCGGGGGGGCTGGAGATACGCAGTATTTT
TRBV30,TRBJ2-5,-,TRBD2,CASSREVQETQYF,TGTGCTTCCTCTCGGGAGGTCCAAGAGACCCAGTACTTC
TRBV4-2,TRBJ2-6,few,-,CASSQSTGTSGANVLTF,TGTGCCAGCAGCCAGAGTACAGGGACCTCTGGGGCCAACGTCCTGACTTTC
TRBV5-1,TRBJ2-3,once,-,CASSLDGGTPPQYF,TGCGCCAGCAGCTTGGATGGGGGTACCCCTCCGCAGTATTTT
TRBV5-4,TRBJ2-5,few,TRBD1,CASSSKDRGLETQYF,TGTGCCAGCAGCTCCAAGGACAGGGGGCTGGAGACCCAGTACTTC
TRBV4-3,TRBJ1-5,few,-,CASSQDLRDQPQHF,TGCGCCAGCAGCCAAGATTTACGAGATCAGCCCCAGCATTTT
TRBV5-4,TRBJ2-3,few,TRBD2,CASSSRGGPTDTQYF,TGTGCCAGCAGCTCCCGGGGGGGCCCCACAGATACGCAGTATTTT
TRBV7-2,TRBJ2-7,few,-,CASSLEVASYEQYF,TGTGCCAGCAGCTTAGAAGTAGCTTCCTACGAGCAGTACTTC
TRBV20-1,TRBJ1-2,-,-,CSARSNYGYTF,TGCAGTGCTAGATCCAACTATGGCTACACCTTC
TRBV19,TRBJ1-1,few,-,CASSRGHLGAEAFF,TGTGCCAGTAGTAGGGGACACCTGGGCGCTGAAGCTTTCTTT
TRBV7-2,TRBJ2-7,-,-,CASSLLAYEQYF,TGTGCCAGCAGCTTATTGGCCTACGAGCAGTACTTC
TRBV4-1,TRBJ2-3,few,TRBD1,CASSRSPGQGNTDTQYF,TGCGCCAGCAGCCGATCCCCGGGACAGGGGAACACAGATACGCAGTATTTT
TRBV9,TRBJ2-7,-,TRBD1,CASSARDRAYEQYF,TGTGCCAGCAGCGCCCGGGACAGGGCATACGAGCAGTACTTC
TRBV29-1,TRBJ1-4,few,-,CSVATGLNEKLFF,TGCAGCGTTGCGACAGGCCTTAATGAAAAACTGTTTTTT
TRBV25-1,TRBJ2-5,-,-,CASSRLMGETQYF,TGTGCCAGCTCCCGCTTGATGGGGGAGACCCAGTACTTC
TRBV27,TRBJ1-2,few,-,CASSLGHNYGYTF,TGTGCCAGCAGTTTGGGACACAACTATGGCTACACCTTC
TRBV6-1,TRBJ2-1,-,-,CASSESYNEQFF,TGTGCCAGCAGTGAGAGCTACAATGAGCAGTTCTTC
TRBV19,TRBJ2-5,many,TRBD2,CASSTTRGGKTQYF,TGTGCCAGTAGTACCACTCGCGGGGGGAAGACCCAGTACTTC
TRBV13,TRBJ2-3,many,-,CASSGVWSVDTQYF,TGTGCCAGCAGTGGGGTCTGGAGCGTGGATACGCAGTATTTT
TRBV6-6,TRBJ2-2,many,-,CASSYIGELFF,TGTGCCAGCAGTTATATCGGGGAGCTGTTTTTT
TRBV9,TRBJ2-1,few,-,CASTRRGYNEQFF,TGTGCCAGCACCCGCAGGGGCTACAATGAGCAGTTCTTC
TRBV28,TRBJ1-2,few,TRBD1,CASSLSGDSPTGGYTF,TGTGCCAGCAGTTTATCTGGGGACAGCCCTACGGGCGGCTACACCTTC
TRBV9,TRBJ1-6,once,TRBD1,CASSVGDRGPNSPLHF,TGTGCCAGCAGCGTAGGGGACAGGGGTCCTAATTCACCCCTCCACTTT
TRBV10-2,TRBJ2-2,few,-,CASSESSNTGELFF,TGCGCCAGCAGTGAGTCCTCGAACACCGGGGAGCTGTTTTTT
TRBV5-1,TRBJ2-2,few,-,CASSDQGNTGELFF,TGCGCCAGCAGCGATCAGGGGAACACCGGGGAGCTGTTTTTT
TRBV7-2,TRBJ1-1,-,-,CASSLTPRNTEAFF,TGTGCCAGCAGCTTGACACCTAGGAACACTGAAGCTTTCTTT
TRBV2,TRBJ1-1,-,-,CASAPEQGGTEAFF,TGTGCCAGTGCTCCCGAGCAGGGAGGCACTGAAGCTTTCTTT
TRBV5-1,TRBJ2-7,few,TRBD1,CASSLTSAGQGAYEQYF,TGCGCCAGCAGCTTAACCTCTGCGGGACAGGGGGCTTACGAGCAGTACTTC
TRBV25-1,TRBJ1-1,few,TRBD1,CASSPRDRVNTEAFF,TGTGCCAGCAGTCCCCGGGACAGAGTGAACACTGAAGCTTTCTTT
TRBV28,TRBJ2-7,few,-,CASSLAPYEQYF,TGTGCCAGCAGTTTAGCTCCCTACGAGCAGTACTTC
TRBV9,TRBJ2-2,-,-,CASSPGGPLTGELFF,TGTGCCAGCAGCCCCGGCGGGCCATTAACCGGGGAGCTGTTTTTT
TRBV19,TRBJ1-6,few,TRBD1,CASSQGNRGDSPLHF,TGTGCCAGTAGCCAGGGGAACAGGGGAGATTCACCCCTCCACTTT
TRBV6-5,TRBJ2-3,many,TRBD1,CASSYAGGVKDTQYF,TGTGCCAGCAGTTACGCAGGGGGCGTGAAAGATACGCAGTATTTT
TRBV10-3,TRBJ1-2,-,-,CAISVRDRNLYTF,TGTGCCATCAGTGTCCGGGACCGTAACCTCTACACCTTC
TRBV19,TRBJ2-7,many,TRBD1,CASSRTGVYEQYF,TGTGCCAGTAGTAGAACAGGGGTCTACGAGCAGTACTTC
TRBV30,TRBJ1-4,few,-,CAWKRGPGREFF,TGTGCCTGGAAGAGGGGACCGGGACGGGAGTTTTTT